This TCR beta chain is drawn from a study of CD8+CD57+ T cells in acquired aplastic anemia. Notes on the study in general: Between patients and controls, over 25 CD8+ CDR3 sequences were found in common. Controls did not differ significantly from patients in CD8+ Simpson's diversity.

This clonotype was seen many times. Its specificity is not known. In germline, CDR1 is SNHLY, CDR2 FYNNEI. Trimming cost V 7 bases and J 2 bases, with 12 bases left between them. This CDR3 contains 13 residues. The use of genomic DNA as template underpinned the TCR beta VDJ and CDR3 profiling. Using its own MiXCR run on the reads, TCRdb lists one record per CDR3 protein. The top ten hold approximately 70% of the sample, which has about 81,000 distinct CDR3 sequences, around 44% seen once. The sequence derives from a human donor in good health, serving as a control. This chain links TRBV2 with TRBJ2-7; D not resolved. The source material was sorted CD4+, CD8+, or CD8+CD57+ T cells (not recorded which) from PBMCs. CDR3 DNA sequence: TGTGCCAGCATGCCCCCATCGGCCTACGAGCAGTACTTC. It translates to CASMPPSAYEQYF.